This T cell receptor (beta chain) is from a study of cytomegalovirus exposure and HLA in healthy donors. Study-wide findings and caveats: Many donors shared some public TCRs, even though most TCR sequences were rare. High specificity and sensitivity for cytomegalovirus status were reported for the classifier.

The CDR3 contains 14 residues. Germline CDR1 is SGDLS and CDR2 is YYNGEE. Trimming left V 0 bases short and J 4 bases short, with 7 bases between. Produced via immunoSEQ multiplex PCR; TCRdb's table is partial and in-frame only. The repertoire includes about 64,000 clones, 90% to 95% of them detected once, and around 5.5% sits in the top ten. Donors came from a validation cohort of 95 to 150 subjects, distinct from the first 666-subject cohort. As for this clone: The target antigen is unknown.

Input material: PBMCs. This chain uses TRBV9 with TRBJ2-2; D is unresolved. This clonotype was sampled from a young woman in good health and CMV-seropositive. The CDR3 DNA reads as TGTGCCAGCAGCGTAGAACTTACCACCGGGGAGCTGTTTTTT. This encodes CASSVELTTGELFF.